The TCR beta chain under discussion was sequenced for a study of PD-L1 blockade in urothelial cancer. Study results and caveats: Tumor-linked clones in blood grew more by 3 weeks in durable-benefit patients.

A word on this clone: Its cognate antigen is unknown.

Germline V CDR1 and CDR2: LGHNA, YSLEER. Germline trimming cut 1 base from V and 4 bases from J; bases unmatched to any gene: 3. The CDR3 has 15 amino acids. This sample's time point: peripheral blood 6 weeks after treatment start. TCRdb's copy holds only in-frame clones and misses some; the assay was immunoSEQ multiplex PCR. The sample has about 110,000 clones, approximately 90% seen once. The sample in question was PBMCs, obtained around atezolizumab (anti-PD-L1) treatment. V gene TRBV4-3 combines with J gene TRBJ1-4; TRBD1 matches 7 bases. The TCR originated in a man in his fifties or sixties with urothelial cancer. This CDR3 reads CASSQGQGDNEKLFF. The CDR3 nucleotides read TGCGCCAGCAGCCAAGGGCAGGGGGATAATGAAAAACTGTTTTTT.